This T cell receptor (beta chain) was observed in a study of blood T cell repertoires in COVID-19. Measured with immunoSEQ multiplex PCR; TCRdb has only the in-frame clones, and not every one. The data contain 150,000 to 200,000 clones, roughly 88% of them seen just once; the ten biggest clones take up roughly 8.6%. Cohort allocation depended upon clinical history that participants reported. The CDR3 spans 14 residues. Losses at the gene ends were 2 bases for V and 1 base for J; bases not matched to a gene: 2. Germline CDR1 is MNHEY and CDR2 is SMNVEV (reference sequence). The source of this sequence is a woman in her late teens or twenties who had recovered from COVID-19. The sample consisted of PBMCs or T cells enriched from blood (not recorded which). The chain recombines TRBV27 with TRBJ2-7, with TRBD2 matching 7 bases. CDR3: CASSLGGESYEQYF. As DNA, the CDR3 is TGTGCCAGCAGTTTAGGGGGGGAATCCTACGAGCAGTACTTC.